This T cell receptor beta chain was captured by sequencing in a study of blood T cell repertoires in COVID-19. Study-wide background: Samples came from the United States, Italy and Spain, spanning acute and convalescent COVID-19. From T cells, B-cell-depleted T cells, or PBMCs came the material, which was cDNA or gDNA.

The CDR3 length is 16 residues. The germline gives CDR1 SGHTA, CDR2 FQGNSA. The V segment lost 2 bases and the J segment 1 base; nucleotides outside the gene matches: 1. Original data processing: It was from reference gene primer amplification that nucleated cell counts were estimated. TCRdb's copy holds only in-frame clones and misses some; the assay was immunoSEQ multiplex PCR. The D gene and trimming were derived from the DNA, and the V and J assignments and clone size from that table. The sample carries about 140,000 clones, about four fifths recorded once. V usage is TRBV7-2 and J usage is TRBJ2-3, with TRBD2 matching 12 bases. The origin of this receptor is a man older than 75 with acute or convalescent COVID-19. The sequenced sample was peripheral blood. In DNA, the CDR3 is TGTGCCAGCAGCTTACTAGCGGGGGGGGGCACAGATACGCAGTATTTT. Translation: CASSLLAGGGTDTQYF.